These 32 T cell receptor beta chains were all obtained from the same sample, sequenced in a study of T-cell memory formation after mild COVID-19. In TCRdb, the 5' RACE reads were re-called with MiXCR into one record per CDR3 protein. The data show approximately 100,000 distinct CDR3 sequences, around 10% seen once. The sequenced sample consisted of PBMCs or a T cell subset sorted from them (not recorded which). These receptors all come from a man aged 18-30 years who had mild COVID-19 (a few samples of this study predate the infection). Cell type and time point are not known.

J is TRBJ1-6 and V is TRBV15, with 8 bases fitting TRBD1. Germline CDR1 and CDR2: LNHNV and YYDKDF (reference sequence). The CDR3 is 16 amino acids. V shed 3 bases, J shed 6 bases, and the junction held 7 bases outside the gene matches. The CDR3 nucleotides are TGTGCCACCAGCAGGGGTGGACAGGGTGGTAATTCACCCCTCCACTTT. It is translated as CATSRGGQGGNSPLHF.

The chain carries TRBV12-3 or TRBV12-4 and TRBJ1-1, with D unresolved. The V gene lost 5 bases and the J gene lost 0 bases, with 16 bases spanning the gap. The CDR3 runs 16 residues. CDR3 region: CASSNLSGVMNTEAFF. The CDR3 nucleotides read TGTGCCAGCAGTAACCTCTCCGGTGTTATGAACACTGAAGCTTTCTTT.

The table lists this clonotype with many counts. V usage is TRBV20-1 and J usage is TRBJ2-4; 8 bases match TRBD1. CDR1 DFQATT and CDR2 SNEGSKA come from the germline V gene (reference sequence). CDR3 length: 13 amino acids. Trimming took 6 bases from V and 3 from J; bases not matched to a gene: 4. The CDR3 loop reads CSADRVDKNIQYF. Written as DNA, the CDR3 is TGCAGTGCGGACAGGGTGGACAAAAACATTCAGTACTTC.

The chain uses TRBV6-2 or TRBV6-3 and TRBJ2-7; TRBD1 agrees at 7 bases. After removal of 6 bases from V and 7 bases from J, the junction contained 9 bases not matched to a gene. The V gene's germline CDR1 is MNHEY and CDR2 SVGEGT. The CDR3 sequence is 13 residues long. The DNA for the CDR3 is TGTGCCAGCAGAACTGGGACAGTCGGAGAGCAGTACGTC. Its translation: CASRTGTVGEQYV.

There are a few counts of this clonotype. The chain joins TRBV27 to TRBJ2-7; perhaps TRBD1 as D (5 bases). The CDR3 is made up of 12 amino acids. The germline V gene encodes CDR1 MNHEY and CDR2 SMNVEV (reference sequence). Trimming took 2 bases from V and 7 from J, leaving 9 bases between them. The CDR3 here is CASSLRGTEQYF. The DNA for the CDR3 is TGTGCCAGCAGTTTAAGGGGAACAGAGCAGTACTTC.

The chain combines TRBV7-9 with TRBJ2-6; D remains unclear. Trimming pared 5 bases from V and 0 bases from J, leaving 8 bases between. Germline values: CDR1 SEHNR, CDR2 FQNEAQ (reference sequence). The CDR3 is made up of 15 amino acids. The CDR3 loop reads CASSPPLSGANVLTF. In DNA, the CDR3 is TGTGCCAGCAGCCCGCCCCTCTCTGGGGCCAACGTCCTGACTTTC.

The V gene is TRBV7-9, the J gene TRBJ1-1, with D perhaps TRBD1 (5 bases). Germline V lookup: CDR1 SEHNR, CDR2 FQNEAQ (reference sequence). Trimming took 4 bases from V and 0 from J, leaving 12 bases between them. The CDR3 is 15 residues long. CDR3 protein: CASSSRGRLNTEAFF. The CDR3 region has the DNA TGTGCCAGCAGCTCCCGGGGACGGCTGAACACTGAAGCTTTCTTT.

The V call is TRBV7-3, the J call TRBJ2-1; D may be TRBD1 (5 bases). CDR3 length: 13 amino acids. CDR1 is SGHTA and CDR2 is FQGTGA in the germline V gene. Trimming stripped 3 bases from V and 5 bases from J, with 8 bases between. This CDR3 reads CASSFAGHNEQFF. The CDR3 bases are TGTGCCAGCAGCTTCGCAGGGCACAATGAGCAGTTCTTC.

The V call is TRBV5-4, the J call TRBJ2-7; D is perhaps TRBD1 (6 bases). Trimming removed 3 bases at V and 6 bases at J, with 10 bases between. Germline CDR1 reads SGHNT; CDR2 reads YYREEE (reference sequence). CDR3 size: 12 residues. As DNA, the CDR3 is TGTGCCAGCAGCTCCAACAGGGTCGAGCAGTACTTC. This gives the protein CASSSNRVEQYF.

Details on this clonotype: A clone one base away is much larger, so this may be a read error. This sequence joins TRBV7-9 and TRBJ1-5; the D gene is possibly TRBD1 (6 bases). CDR3 length: 13 residues. Trimming stripped 6 bases from V and 4 bases from J, with 10 bases between. The germline V gene encodes CDR1 SEHNR and CDR2 FQNEAQ (reference sequence). Written as DNA, the CDR3 is TGTGCCAGCAGTTTTCAGGGGAATCAGCCCCAGCATTTT. Protein sequence: CASSFQGNQPQHF.

The chain is built from TRBV7-9 and TRBJ1-2; D unresolved. Germline V gene lookup returns CDR1 SEHNR and CDR2 FQNEAQ (reference sequence). The V and J ends lost 5 bases and 8 bases respectively, with 12 bases between them. The CDR3 is made up of 12 amino acids. CDR3 DNA sequence: TGTGCCAGCAGCCGGAACCTCCCCGGCTACACCTTC. As protein: CASSRNLPGYTF.

This sequence joins TRBV29-1 and TRBJ2-7, with 7 bases lining up with TRBD2. V shed 7 bases and J 6 bases; nucleotides not matched to a gene: 9. Germline V gene lookup returns CDR1 SQVTM and CDR2 ANQGSEA. The length of the CDR3 is 12 residues. In DNA form, the CDR3 reads TGCAGCGGGGAGGGGCTCCCCGGCGAGCAGTACTTC. Translating it yields CSGEGLPGEQYF.

This clonotype has ten or more counts. V and J are TRBV20-1 and TRBJ2-2; 9 bases map to TRBD2. The CDR3 contains 15 residues. V lost 4 bases to trimming and J lost 3 bases; unmatched junction nucleotides: 6. The V gene's germline CDR1 is DFQATT and CDR2 SNEGSKA (reference sequence). The CDR3 here is CSAKGSSGDTGELFF. The CDR3, as DNA: TGCAGTGCTAAAGGCTCTAGCGGGGACACCGGGGAGCTGTTTTTT.

The CDR3 DNA is TGTGCCAGCAGTTTACGTGAGGGCTCAGGCGGCACAGATACGCAGTATTTT. Translation: CASSLREGSGGTDTQYF. This rearrangement joins TRBV27 to TRBJ2-3, with a tentative D call TRBD2 (5 bases). The CDR3 sequence is 17 residues long. V was pared by 2 bases and J by 1 base, with 16 bases between. From germline, CDR1 is MNHEY and CDR2 SMNVEV (reference sequence).

The chain is built from TRBV4-3 and TRBJ1-1, with unresolved D. Germline loops: CDR1 LGHNA, CDR2 YSLEER. Deletions cut 0 bases from V and 1 base from J, with 9 bases between. This CDR3 is built from 15 residues. The CDR3 is CASSQERGPNTEAFF. CDR3 bases: TGCGCCAGCAGCCAAGAGAGAGGGCCGAACACTGAAGCTTTCTTT.

The V gene is TRBV7-6, the J gene TRBJ2-5, with 11 bases that match TRBD2. V lost 2 bases and J lost 3; bases outside the gene matches: 5. The CDR3 length is 16 residues. Germline V gene data show CDR1 as SGHVS and CDR2 as FNYEAQ. CDR3 amino acids: CASSLWSSGGKETQYF. The CDR3 DNA reads as TGTGCCAGCAGCTTATGGTCTAGCGGGGGGAAAGAGACCCAGTACTTC.

This clonotype was seen a few times. This chain links TRBV6-6 with TRBJ2-5; no firm D call. The CDR3 totals 15 residues. Between the trimmed V and J ends, which lost 4 bases and 2 bases, there was a span of 14 bases. CDR1 MNHNY and CDR2 SVGAGI come from the germline V gene (reference sequence). CDR3 in DNA: TGTGCCAGCAGTTTCGGCGTCGGTCTTCAAGAGACCCAGTACTTC. Amino acids: CASSFGVGLQETQYF.

This clonotype came up a few times. The V call is TRBV30, the J call TRBJ1-1; D gene ambiguous. CDR3 length: 15 residues. Trimming cost V 0 bases and J 5 bases, with 16 bases left between them. Per the germline V gene, CDR1 is GTSNPN and CDR2 is SVGIG (reference sequence). CDR3 DNA sequence: TGTGCCTGGAGTGTACCGGGTGGAAGACTGACTGAAGCTTTCTTT. Translating it yields CAWSVPGGRLTEAFF.

This chain joins TRBV7-2 and TRBJ2-2, with 7 bases matching TRBD2. The trim removed 6 bases at V and 5 bases at J, leaving 3 bases unmatched. The CDR3 totals 13 residues. Germline lookup yields CDR1 SGHTA and CDR2 FQGNSA. CDR3 residues: CASRLSGTGELFF. In DNA, the CDR3 is TGTGCCAGCAGGCTTAGCGGGACCGGGGAGCTGTTTTTT.

This chain joins TRBV29-1 and TRBJ1-3, with 7 bases fitting TRBD1. Per germline, CDR1 SQVTM and CDR2 ANQGSEA. After removal of 3 bases from V and 2 bases from J, the junction contained 1 base not matched to a gene. This CDR3 region has 13 residues. The CDR3: CSVETGTGNTIYF. The CDR3 region has the DNA TGCAGCGTTGAGACAGGGACTGGAAACACCATATATTTT.

This clonotype was picked up a small number of times. The chain recombines TRBV14 with TRBJ2-7; D remains unclear. The germline CDR1 and CDR2 sequences are SGHDN and FVKESK. This CDR3 spans 18 amino acids. Trimming pared 0 bases from V and 2 bases from J, leaving 20 bases between. The CDR3 DNA reads as TGTGCCAGCAGCCAAGATTCCCGAGACCCCGTGTGGACCTACGAGCAGTACGTC. Protein product: CASSQDSRDPVWTYEQYV.

V and J are TRBV11-2 and TRBJ2-1; D uncertain. V lost 4 bases to trimming and J lost 9 bases, with 10 bases between them. The CDR3 sequence is 12 residues long. CDR1 and CDR2 from the germline V gene are SGHAT and FQNNGV. CDR3: CASSSDVFEQFF. The CDR3 region has the DNA TGTGCCAGCAGCTCGGACGTTTTTGAGCAGTTCTTC.

There are many counts of this clonotype. The chain combines TRBV12-3 or TRBV12-4 with TRBJ2-7; TRBD1 might be the D (5 bases). The CDR3 extends over 13 amino acids. The V end was cut by 1 base, the J end by 5 bases, with 9 bases between. Here the CDR3 reads CASSLEGAHEQYF. For the CDR3, the DNA is TGTGCCAGCAGTTTAGAAGGGGCCCACGAGCAGTACTTC.

In this sample, this clonotype turned up a few times. CDR3 loop: CASSYSGAAYGYTF. As DNA, the CDR3 is TGTGCCAGCAGTTATTCGGGGGCGGCCTATGGCTACACCTTC. The J gene is TRBJ1-2, the V gene TRBV6-5; weak D call: TRBD1 (6 bases). The CDR3 sequence is 14 residues long. Germline lookup yields CDR1 MNHEY and CDR2 SVGAGI. Trimming left V 3 bases short and J 4 bases short, with 12 bases between.

The rearrangement joins TRBV20-1 to TRBJ2-7; the D is unclear. Germline CDR1 reads DFQATT; CDR2 reads SNEGSKA (reference sequence). CDR3 length equals 11 residues. Trimming stripped 7 bases from V and 2 bases from J, with 9 bases between. The CDR3 region has the DNA TGCAGTGTGGGTCTCACCTACGAGCAGTACTTC. It is translated as CSVGLTYEQYF.

CDR3 loop: CASSLRPVGPQHF. The CDR3 DNA follows: TGTGCCAGCAGCTTACGCCCGGTGGGGCCCCAGCATTTT. The V and J genes are TRBV5-4 and TRBJ1-5; D remains ambiguous. Germline V CDR1 and CDR2: SGHNT, YYREEE (reference sequence). V lost 2 bases and J lost 9, with 12 bases in between. The CDR3 length is 13 residues.

This clonotype was found a few times. The CDR3 DNA reads TGCGCCAGCAGCCAAGGTAAGGGGAGGGCTGAAGCTTTCTTT. The encoded protein is CASSQGKGRAEAFF. V usage is TRBV4-1 and J usage is TRBJ1-1; TRBD1 is a possible D gene (5 bases). The CDR3 is made up of 14 amino acids. V shed 1 base and J shed 6 bases, with 12 bases lying between them. Germline lookup yields CDR1 MGHRA and CDR2 YSYEKL.

In its sample, this clonotype was seen many times. This chain joins TRBV7-9 and TRBJ2-7; tentatively, D is TRBD2 (6 bases). The germline gives CDR1 SEHNR, CDR2 FQNEAQ (reference sequence). V was pared by 5 bases and J by 3 bases, with 11 bases between. The CDR3 spans 13 residues. The CDR3 reads CASSPRGLYEQYF. DNA of the CDR3: TGTGCCAGCAGCCCGAGGGGACTCTACGAGCAGTACTTC.

J is TRBJ2-6 and V is TRBV19; D remains ambiguous. The CDR3 covers 16 residues. V was shortened by 1 base and J by 5 bases, with 12 bases between the two germline ends. The germline CDR1 and CDR2 sequences are LNHDA and SQIVND (reference sequence). CDR3 residues: CASSIVPERWANVLTF. The CDR3, as DNA: TGTGCCAGTAGTATAGTTCCGGAAAGGTGGGCCAACGTCCTGACTTTC.

This clonotype was seen a handful of times. This chain connects TRBV7-9 to TRBJ2-5, with 10 bases matching TRBD2. CDR1 and CDR2 from the germline V gene are SEHNR and FQNEAQ (reference sequence). V shed 4 bases and J 5 bases; nucleotides not matched to a gene: 10. There are 16 residues in the CDR3. As DNA, the CDR3 is TGTGCCAGCAGCTCCGAACTAGCGGGGATCGAGGAGACCCAGTACTTC. Amino acid sequence: CASSSELAGIEETQYF.

The rearrangement joins TRBV6-5 to TRBJ2-2, with 9 bases lining up with TRBD1. Per the germline V gene, CDR1 is MNHEY and CDR2 is SVGAGI. The CDR3 has 17 residues. The V gene end was trimmed by 0 bases and the J gene end by 5 bases; junction bases not matched to a gene: 7. CDR3 protein: CASSYSPDRGGTGELFF. The CDR3 coding sequence is TGTGCCAGCAGTTACTCCCCGGACAGGGGAGGGACCGGGGAGCTGTTTTTT.

The chain couples TRBV29-1 to TRBJ1-2; D is undetermined. Per the germline V gene, CDR1 is SQVTM and CDR2 is ANQGSEA. CDR3 length: 11 residues. V lost 7 bases and J lost 3, with 9 bases in between. Here the CDR3 reads CSGGSDYGYTF. CDR3 nucleotide sequence: TGCAGCGGGGGATCGGACTATGGCTACACCTTC.